This is a list of T cell receptor beta chains from one sample in a study of shared clonotypes between healthy human individuals. The table came from immunoSEQ multiplex PCR; TCRdb's copy has only in-frame clones and leaves some out. The sample carries about 2,500,000 clones, more than 80% recorded once. Sequenced input: naive CD4+ T cells sorted from blood. The receptors were sampled from a man aged 18-30 years in good health. The CDR3 runs from the conserved cysteine through the conserved F or W. Each record gives: V gene, CDR3 length, clone size, J gene, D gene, CDR3 protein, CDR3 DNA. A D gene is named only where the DNA matches it firmly. The size entry is marked missing in some rows and otherwise reads once, few, many or a size class.

v_gene: TRBV10-3
len: 14
abundance: once
j_gene: TRBJ2-7
d_gene: TRBD1
CDR3aa: CATSGTGNGYEQYF
CDR3nt: TGTGCCACCTCCGGGACAGGGAACGGATACGAGCAGTACTTC

v_gene: TRBV28
len: 15
abundance: NA
j_gene: TRBJ1-5
d_gene: TRBD1
CDR3aa: CASSYPTGANQPQHF
CDR3nt: TGTGCCAGCAGTTACCCGACAGGGGCAAATCAGCCCCAGCATTTT

v_gene: TRBV2
len: 12
abundance: once
j_gene: TRBJ2-2
d_gene: NA
CDR3aa: CASTPDHGELFF
CDR3nt: TGTGCCAGCACCCCGGATCACGGGGAGCTGTTTTTT

v_gene: TRBV5-1
len: 16
abundance: NA
j_gene: TRBJ2-3
d_gene: TRBD2
CDR3aa: CASSFGRDYSTDTQYF
CDR3nt: TGCGCCAGCAGTTTTGGCCGGGACTACAGCACAGATACGCAGTATTTT

v_gene: TRBV7-7
len: 15
abundance: once
j_gene: TRBJ2-3
d_gene: TRBD1
CDR3aa: CASSSGQGPTDTQYF
CDR3nt: TGTGCTAGCAGCTCCGGACAGGGGCCGACAGATACGCAGTATTTT

v_gene: TRBV11-2
len: 13
abundance: once
j_gene: TRBJ1-2
d_gene: NA
CDR3aa: CASSLGLGYGYTF
CDR3nt: TGTGCCAGCAGCTTAGGGCTTGGCTATGGCTACACCTTC

v_gene: TRBV18
len: 14
abundance: NA
j_gene: TRBJ2-5
d_gene: NA
CDR3aa: CASSETAYQETQYF
CDR3nt: TGTGCCAGCTCAGAGACAGCGTACCAAGAGACCCAGTACTTC

v_gene: TRBV30
len: 16
abundance: NA
j_gene: TRBJ2-3
d_gene: TRBD1
CDR3aa: CAWSRKTGARSDTQYF
CDR3nt: TGTGCCTGGAGTAGAAAGACAGGGGCGAGGTCAGATACGCAGTATTTT

v_gene: TRBV10-2
len: 13
abundance: NA
j_gene: TRBJ1-1
d_gene: NA
CDR3aa: CASSWGTNTEAFF
CDR3nt: TGCGCCAGCAGCTGGGGGACGAACACTGAAGCTTTCTTT

v_gene: TRBV5-1
len: 16
abundance: NA
j_gene: TRBJ2-1
d_gene: TRBD2
CDR3aa: CASGLAGLGMTSEQFF
CDR3nt: TGCGCCAGCGGACTTGCGGGACTAGGCATGACAAGTGAGCAGTTCTTC

v_gene: TRBV11-2
len: 12
abundance: NA
j_gene: TRBJ2-3
d_gene: NA
CDR3aa: CASTLLADTQYF
CDR3nt: TGTGCCAGCACGCTCCTGGCAGATACGCAGTATTTT

v_gene: TRBV28
len: 15
abundance: NA
j_gene: TRBJ2-1
d_gene: TRBD2
CDR3aa: CASSNSGGPGNEQFF
CDR3nt: TGTGCCAGCAGTAATAGCGGGGGCCCCGGGAATGAGCAGTTCTTC

v_gene: TRBV18
len: 15
abundance: NA
j_gene: TRBJ1-1
d_gene: NA
CDR3aa: CASSPRAGLNTEAFF
CDR3nt: TGTGCCAGCTCACCACGAGCAGGGTTGAACACTGAAGCTTTCTTT

v_gene: TRBV18
len: 14
abundance: NA
j_gene: TRBJ2-2
d_gene: NA
CDR3aa: CASSPRPTPAELFF
CDR3nt: TGTGCCAGCTCACCAAGGCCCACCCCGGCCGAGCTGTTTTTT

v_gene: TRBV4-3
len: 15
abundance: NA
j_gene: TRBJ2-1
d_gene: NA
CDR3aa: CASSQDSNSYNEQFF
CDR3nt: TGCGCCAGCAGCCAAGATAGCAACTCCTACAATGAGCAGTTCTTC

v_gene: TRBV11-2
len: 17
abundance: NA
j_gene: TRBJ2-7
d_gene: NA
CDR3aa: CASSLSYELSRSYEQYF
CDR3nt: TGTGCCAGCAGCTTATCGTACGAGCTGTCTCGGTCCTACGAGCAGTACTTC

v_gene: TRBV11-2
len: 15
abundance: NA
j_gene: TRBJ1-1
d_gene: NA
CDR3aa: CASSLERARDTEAFF
CDR3nt: TGTGCCAGCAGCTTAGAGAGGGCGCGGGACACTGAAGCTTTCTTT